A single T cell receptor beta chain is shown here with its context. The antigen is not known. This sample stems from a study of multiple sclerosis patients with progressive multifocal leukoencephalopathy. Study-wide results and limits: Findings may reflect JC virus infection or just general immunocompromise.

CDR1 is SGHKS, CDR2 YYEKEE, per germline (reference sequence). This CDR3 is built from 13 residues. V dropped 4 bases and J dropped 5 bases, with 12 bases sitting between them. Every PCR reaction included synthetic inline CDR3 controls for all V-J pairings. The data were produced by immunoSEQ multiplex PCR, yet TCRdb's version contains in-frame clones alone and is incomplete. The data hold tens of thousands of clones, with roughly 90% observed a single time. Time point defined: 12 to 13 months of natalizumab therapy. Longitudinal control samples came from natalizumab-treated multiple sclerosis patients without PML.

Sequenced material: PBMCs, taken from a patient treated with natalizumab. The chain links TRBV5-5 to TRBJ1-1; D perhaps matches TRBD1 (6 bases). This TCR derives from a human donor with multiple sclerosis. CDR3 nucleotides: TGTGCCAGCAGCGGAACAGGGCTAACTGAAGCTTTCTTT. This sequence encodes CASSGTGLTEAFF.